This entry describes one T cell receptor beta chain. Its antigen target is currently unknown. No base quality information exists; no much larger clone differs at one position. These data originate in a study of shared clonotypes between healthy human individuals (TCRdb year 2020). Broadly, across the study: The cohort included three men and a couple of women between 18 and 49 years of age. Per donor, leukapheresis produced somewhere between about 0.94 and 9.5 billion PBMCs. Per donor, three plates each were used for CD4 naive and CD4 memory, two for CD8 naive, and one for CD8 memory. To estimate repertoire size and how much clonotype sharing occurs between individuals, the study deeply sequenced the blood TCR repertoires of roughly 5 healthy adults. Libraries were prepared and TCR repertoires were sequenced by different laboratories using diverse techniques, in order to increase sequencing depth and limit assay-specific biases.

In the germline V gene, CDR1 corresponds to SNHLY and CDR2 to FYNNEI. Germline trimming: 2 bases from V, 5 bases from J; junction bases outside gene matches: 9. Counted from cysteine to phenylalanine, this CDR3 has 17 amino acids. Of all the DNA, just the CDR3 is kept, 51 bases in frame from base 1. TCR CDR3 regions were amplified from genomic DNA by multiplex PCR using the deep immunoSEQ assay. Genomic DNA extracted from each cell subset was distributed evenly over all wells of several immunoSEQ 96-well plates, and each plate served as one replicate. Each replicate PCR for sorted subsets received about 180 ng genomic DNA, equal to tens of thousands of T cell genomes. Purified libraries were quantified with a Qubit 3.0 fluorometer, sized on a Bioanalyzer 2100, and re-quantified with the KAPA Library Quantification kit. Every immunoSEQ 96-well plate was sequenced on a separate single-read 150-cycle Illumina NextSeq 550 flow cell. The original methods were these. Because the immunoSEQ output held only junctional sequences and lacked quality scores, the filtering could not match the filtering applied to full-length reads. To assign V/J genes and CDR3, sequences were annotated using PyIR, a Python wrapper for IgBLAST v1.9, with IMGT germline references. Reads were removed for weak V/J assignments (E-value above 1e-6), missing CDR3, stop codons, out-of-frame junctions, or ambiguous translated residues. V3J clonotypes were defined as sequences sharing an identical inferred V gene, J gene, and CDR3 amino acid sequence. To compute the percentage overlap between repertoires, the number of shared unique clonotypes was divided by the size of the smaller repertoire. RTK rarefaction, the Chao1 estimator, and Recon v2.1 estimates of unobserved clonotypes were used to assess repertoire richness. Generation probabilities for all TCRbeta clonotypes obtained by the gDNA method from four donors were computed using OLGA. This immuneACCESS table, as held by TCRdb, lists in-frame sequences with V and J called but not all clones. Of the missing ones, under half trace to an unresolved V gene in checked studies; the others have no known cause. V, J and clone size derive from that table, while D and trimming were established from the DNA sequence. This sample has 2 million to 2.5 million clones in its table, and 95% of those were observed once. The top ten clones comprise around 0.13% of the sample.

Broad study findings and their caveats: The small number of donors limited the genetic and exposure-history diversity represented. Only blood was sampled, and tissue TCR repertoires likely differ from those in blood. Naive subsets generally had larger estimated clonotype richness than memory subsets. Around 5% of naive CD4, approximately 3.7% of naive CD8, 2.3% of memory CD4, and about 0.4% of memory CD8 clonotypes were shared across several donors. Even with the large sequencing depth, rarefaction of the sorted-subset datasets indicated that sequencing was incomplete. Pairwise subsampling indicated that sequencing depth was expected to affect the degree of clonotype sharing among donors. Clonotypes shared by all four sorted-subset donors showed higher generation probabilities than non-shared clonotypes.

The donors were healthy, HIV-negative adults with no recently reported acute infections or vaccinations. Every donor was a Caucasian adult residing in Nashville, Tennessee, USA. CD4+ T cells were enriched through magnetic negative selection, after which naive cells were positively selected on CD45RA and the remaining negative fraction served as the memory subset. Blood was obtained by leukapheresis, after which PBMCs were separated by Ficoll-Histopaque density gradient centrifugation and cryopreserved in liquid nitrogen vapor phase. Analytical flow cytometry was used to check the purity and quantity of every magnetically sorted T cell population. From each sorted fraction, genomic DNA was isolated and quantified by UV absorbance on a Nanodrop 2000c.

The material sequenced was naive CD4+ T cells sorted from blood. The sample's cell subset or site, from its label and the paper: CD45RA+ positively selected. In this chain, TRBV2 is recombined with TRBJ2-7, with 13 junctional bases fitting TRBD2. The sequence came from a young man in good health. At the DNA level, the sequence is TGTGCCAGCAGTGAACGAGGACTAGCGGGAGCATCGGACGAGCAGTACTTC. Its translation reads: CASSERGLAGASDEQYF.